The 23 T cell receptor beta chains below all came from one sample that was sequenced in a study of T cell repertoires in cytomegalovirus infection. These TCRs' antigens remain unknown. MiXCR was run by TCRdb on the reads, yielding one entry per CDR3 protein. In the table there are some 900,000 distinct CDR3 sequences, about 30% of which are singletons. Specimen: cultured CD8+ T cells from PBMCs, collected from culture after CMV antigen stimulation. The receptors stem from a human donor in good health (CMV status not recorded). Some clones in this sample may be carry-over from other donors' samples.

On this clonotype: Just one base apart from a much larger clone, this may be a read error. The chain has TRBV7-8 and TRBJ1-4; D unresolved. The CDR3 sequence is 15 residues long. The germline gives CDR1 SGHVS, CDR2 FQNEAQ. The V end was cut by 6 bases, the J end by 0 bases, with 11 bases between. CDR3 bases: TGTGCCAGCAGACCCCTCCGGACAACTAATGAAAAACTGTTTTTT. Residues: CASRPLRTTNEKLFF.

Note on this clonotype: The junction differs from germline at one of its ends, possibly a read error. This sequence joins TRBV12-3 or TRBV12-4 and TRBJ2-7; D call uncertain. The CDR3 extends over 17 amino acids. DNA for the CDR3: TGTGCCAACAGTTTTTCCTCCCCGGGCCTAAGAACCTACGAGCAGTACTTC. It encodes CANSFSSPGLRTYEQYF.

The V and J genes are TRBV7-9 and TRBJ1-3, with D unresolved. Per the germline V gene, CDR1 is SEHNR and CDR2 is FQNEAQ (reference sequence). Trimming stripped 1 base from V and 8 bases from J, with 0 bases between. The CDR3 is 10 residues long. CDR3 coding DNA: TGTGCCAGCAGCTTAGACACCATATATTTT. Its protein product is CASSLDTIYF.

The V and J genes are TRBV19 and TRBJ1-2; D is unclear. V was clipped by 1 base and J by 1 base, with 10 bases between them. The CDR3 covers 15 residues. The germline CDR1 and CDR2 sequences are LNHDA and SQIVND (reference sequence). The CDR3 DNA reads TGTGCCAGTAGTATAGGCACAACAGATAACTATGGCTACACCTTC. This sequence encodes CASSIGTTDNYGYTF.

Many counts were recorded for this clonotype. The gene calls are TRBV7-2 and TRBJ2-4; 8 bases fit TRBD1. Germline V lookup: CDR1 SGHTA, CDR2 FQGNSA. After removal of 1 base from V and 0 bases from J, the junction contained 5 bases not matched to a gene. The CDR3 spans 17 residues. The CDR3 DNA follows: TGTGCCAGCAGCTTAGGGCGGACAGGGATAGCCAAAAACATTCAGTACTTC. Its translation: CASSLGRTGIAKNIQYF.

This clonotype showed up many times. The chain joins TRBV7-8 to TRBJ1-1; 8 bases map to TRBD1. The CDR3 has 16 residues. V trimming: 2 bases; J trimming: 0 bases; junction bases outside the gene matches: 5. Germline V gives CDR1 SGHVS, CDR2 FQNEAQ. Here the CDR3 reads CASSLPRTGLNTEAFF. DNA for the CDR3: TGTGCCAGCAGCTTACCCCGGACAGGGTTGAACACTGAAGCTTTCTTT.

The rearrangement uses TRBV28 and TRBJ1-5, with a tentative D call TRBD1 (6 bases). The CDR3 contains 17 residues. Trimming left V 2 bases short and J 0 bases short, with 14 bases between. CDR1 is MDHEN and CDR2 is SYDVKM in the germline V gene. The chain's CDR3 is CASSLSRGHSSNQPQHF. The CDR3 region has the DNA TGTGCCAGCAGTTTAAGCAGGGGACACTCTAGCAATCAGCCCCAGCATTTT.

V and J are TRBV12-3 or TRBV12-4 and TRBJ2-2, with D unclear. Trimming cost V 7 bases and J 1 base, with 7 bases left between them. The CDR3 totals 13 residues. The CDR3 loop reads CASNDLNTGELFF. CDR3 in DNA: TGTGCCAGCAATGATCTGAACACCGGGGAGCTGTTTTTT.

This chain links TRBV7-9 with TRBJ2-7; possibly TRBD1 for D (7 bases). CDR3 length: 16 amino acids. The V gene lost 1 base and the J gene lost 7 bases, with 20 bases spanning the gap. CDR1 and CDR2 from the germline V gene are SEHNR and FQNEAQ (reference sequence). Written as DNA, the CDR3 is TGTGCCAGCAGCTTAGTAGAGGGAGGACAGGTCTATGAGCAGTACTTC. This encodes CASSLVEGGQVYEQYF.

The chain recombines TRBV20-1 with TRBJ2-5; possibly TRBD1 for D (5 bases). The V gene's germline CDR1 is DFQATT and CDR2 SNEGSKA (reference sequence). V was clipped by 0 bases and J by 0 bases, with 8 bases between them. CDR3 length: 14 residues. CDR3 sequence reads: CSARDWGYQETQYF. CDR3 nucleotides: TGCAGTGCTAGAGATTGGGGCTACCAAGAGACCCAGTACTTC.

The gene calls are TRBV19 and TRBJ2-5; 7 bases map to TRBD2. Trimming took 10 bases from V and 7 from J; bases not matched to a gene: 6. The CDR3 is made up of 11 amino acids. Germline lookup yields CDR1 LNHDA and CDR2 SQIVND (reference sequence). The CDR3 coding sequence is TGTGCCACTGGACTAGGAGGGACCCAGTACTTC. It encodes CATGLGGTQYF.

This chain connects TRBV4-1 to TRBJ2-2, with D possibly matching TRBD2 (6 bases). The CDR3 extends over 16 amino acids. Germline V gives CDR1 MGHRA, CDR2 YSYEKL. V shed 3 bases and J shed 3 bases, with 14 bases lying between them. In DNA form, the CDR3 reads TGCGCCAGCAGCCAGGCCGGCGGGGTGCACACCGGGGAGCTGTTTTTT. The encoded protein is CASSQAGGVHTGELFF.

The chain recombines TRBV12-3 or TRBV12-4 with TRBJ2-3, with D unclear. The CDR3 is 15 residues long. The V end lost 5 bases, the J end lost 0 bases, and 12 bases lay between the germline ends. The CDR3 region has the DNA TGTGCCAGCAGTCTCCCAGAGGCTAGCACAGATACGCAGTATTTT. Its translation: CASSLPEASTDTQYF.

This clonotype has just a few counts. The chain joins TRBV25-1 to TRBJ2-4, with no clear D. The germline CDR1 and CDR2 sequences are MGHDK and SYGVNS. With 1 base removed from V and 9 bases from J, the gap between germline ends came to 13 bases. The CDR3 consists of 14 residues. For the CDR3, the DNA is TGTGCCAGCAGTGAATTGACGAACATGGGCATTCAGTACTTC. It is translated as CASSELTNMGIQYF.

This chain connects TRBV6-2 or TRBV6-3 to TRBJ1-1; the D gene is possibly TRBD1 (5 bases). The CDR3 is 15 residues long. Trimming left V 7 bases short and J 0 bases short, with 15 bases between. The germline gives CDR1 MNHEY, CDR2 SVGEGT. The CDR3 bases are TGTGCCAGCACCGTTAGCAGGGCGCTGAACACTGAAGCTTTCTTT. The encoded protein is CASTVSRALNTEAFF.

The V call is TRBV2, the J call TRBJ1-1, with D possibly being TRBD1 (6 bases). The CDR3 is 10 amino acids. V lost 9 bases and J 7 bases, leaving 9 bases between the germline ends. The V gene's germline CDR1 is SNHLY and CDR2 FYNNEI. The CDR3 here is CARSGHEAFF. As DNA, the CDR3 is TGTGCCAGGTCGGGACATGAAGCTTTCTTT.

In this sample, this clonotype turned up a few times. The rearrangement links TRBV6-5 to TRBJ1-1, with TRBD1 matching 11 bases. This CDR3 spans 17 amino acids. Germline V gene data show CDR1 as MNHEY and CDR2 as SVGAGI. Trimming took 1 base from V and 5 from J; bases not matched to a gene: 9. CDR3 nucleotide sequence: TGTGCCAGCAGTTACTACATACCGGGACAGGGGGGAACTGAAGCTTTCTTT. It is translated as CASSYYIPGQGGTEAFF.

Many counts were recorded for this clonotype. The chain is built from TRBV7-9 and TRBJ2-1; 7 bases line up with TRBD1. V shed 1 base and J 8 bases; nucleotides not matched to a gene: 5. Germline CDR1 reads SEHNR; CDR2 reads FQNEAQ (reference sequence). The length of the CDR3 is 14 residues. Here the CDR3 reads CASSLGQGLDEQFF. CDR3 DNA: TGTGCCAGCAGCTTAGGACAGGGCTTGGATGAGCAGTTCTTC. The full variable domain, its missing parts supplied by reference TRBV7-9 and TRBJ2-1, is DTGVSQNPRHKITKRGQNVTFRCDPISEHNRLYWYRQTLGQGPEFLTYFQNEAQLEKSRLLSDRFSAERPKGSFSTLEIQRTEQGDSAMYLCASSLGQGLDEQFFGPGTRLTVL.

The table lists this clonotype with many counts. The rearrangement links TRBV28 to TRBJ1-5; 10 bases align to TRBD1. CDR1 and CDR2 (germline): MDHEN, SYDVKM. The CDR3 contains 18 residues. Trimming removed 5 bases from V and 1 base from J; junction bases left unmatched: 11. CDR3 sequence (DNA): TGTGCCAGCAGTCTCCCGGGACAGGGGATATGGAGCAATCAGCCCCAGCATTTT. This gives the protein CASSLPGQGIWSNQPQHF.

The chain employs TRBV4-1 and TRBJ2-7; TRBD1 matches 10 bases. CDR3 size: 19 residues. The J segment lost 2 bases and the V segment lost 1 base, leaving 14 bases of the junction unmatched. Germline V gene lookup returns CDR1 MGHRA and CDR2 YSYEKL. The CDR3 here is CASSQGSDLRQGAPYEQYF. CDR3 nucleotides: TGCGCCAGCAGCCAAGGAAGCGACCTTCGACAGGGGGCCCCCTACGAGCAGTACTTC.

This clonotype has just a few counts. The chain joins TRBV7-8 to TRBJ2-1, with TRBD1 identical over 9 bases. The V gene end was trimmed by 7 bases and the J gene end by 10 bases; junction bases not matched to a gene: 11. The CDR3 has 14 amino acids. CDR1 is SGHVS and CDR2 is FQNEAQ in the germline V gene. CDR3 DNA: TGTGCCAGCAACACTAACAGGGGGCTTTTGGAGCAGTTCTTC. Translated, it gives CASNTNRGLLEQFF.

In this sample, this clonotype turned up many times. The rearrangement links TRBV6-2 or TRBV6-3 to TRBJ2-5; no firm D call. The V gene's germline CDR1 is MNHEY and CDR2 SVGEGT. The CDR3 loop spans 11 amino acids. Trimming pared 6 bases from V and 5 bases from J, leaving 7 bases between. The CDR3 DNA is TGTGCCAGCAGATTCGGGGAGACCCAGTACTTC. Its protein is CASRFGETQYF.

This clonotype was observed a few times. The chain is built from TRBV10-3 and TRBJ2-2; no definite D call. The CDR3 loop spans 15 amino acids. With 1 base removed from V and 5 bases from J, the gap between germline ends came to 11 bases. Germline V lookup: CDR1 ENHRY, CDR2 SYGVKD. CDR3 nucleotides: TGTGCCATCAGTGAGTTGGAAGGGTTTACCGGGGAGCTGTTTTTT. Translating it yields CAISELEGFTGELFF.